A single sample gave rise to the 10 T cell receptor beta chains below, sequenced in a study of blood T cells in healthy people across ages. Alongside a J-beta primer mix, a sample-barcoded 5' primer served in a second PCR lasting about 6 to 12 cycles. TCRdb analysed the 5' RACE reads with MiXCR anew, one entry per CDR3 protein. The sample records over 600,000 distinct CDR3 sequences, around half being singletons. The sequenced sample consisted of blood. Receptor source: an elderly man in good health.

The chain couples TRBV15 to TRBJ2-7, with no clear D. CDR3 length: 14 residues. Germline V CDR1 and CDR2: LNHNV, YYDKDF (reference sequence). Trimming left V 6 bases short and J 2 bases short, with 14 bases between. CDR3 loop: CATRVGRTTYEQYF. The CDR3 nucleotides read TGTGCCACCAGGGTAGGTAGGACGACCTACGAGCAGTACTTC.

This clonotype appeared a few times. V usage is TRBV29-1 and J usage is TRBJ2-4; TRBD1 aligns across 12 bases. CDR3 length equals 21 residues. Unmatched junction bases numbered 22, after V lost 6 bases and J lost 1 base. Germline V CDR1 and CDR2: SQVTM, ANQGSEA. The chain's CDR3 is CSVTTGTGGGGKMGAKNIQYF. The CDR3 DNA follows: TGCAGCGTCACAACGGGGACAGGGGGCGGCGGGAAGATGGGGGCCAAAAACATTCAGTACTTC.

This clonotype was recorded at least ten times. The rearrangement uses TRBV7-9 and TRBJ1-1; TRBD1 might be the D (5 bases). The CDR3 spans 11 residues. V was shortened by 6 bases and J by 8 bases, with 10 bases between the two germline ends. Germline CDR1 and CDR2: SEHNR and FQNEAQ (reference sequence). The CDR3 sequence: CASSFTGEAFF. The CDR3 DNA reads TGTGCCAGCAGTTTTACAGGAGAAGCTTTCTTT.

The chain couples TRBV20-1 to TRBJ2-1, with TRBD2 as a possible D gene (6 bases). The CDR3 is 12 residues long. From germline, CDR1 is DFQATT and CDR2 SNEGSKA (reference sequence). Trimming took off 6 bases at V and 8 bases at J, with 14 bases between the two ends. Written as DNA, the CDR3 is TGCAGTGCGGATCGGGAGAACTATGAGCAGTTCTTC. Translating gives CSADRENYEQFF.

This chain joins TRBV28 and TRBJ2-3; D is perhaps TRBD2 (5 bases). V gave up 5 bases and J gave up 4 bases, with 7 bases separating them. CDR1 and CDR2 (germline): MDHEN, SYDVKM. The CDR3 totals 12 residues. CDR3 coding DNA: TGTGCCAGCAGTCGGCGGGCAGATACGCAGTATTTT. Translated: CASSRRADTQYF.

This chain joins TRBV29-1 and TRBJ1-2; 7 positions match TRBD1. CDR1 and CDR2 (germline): SQVTM, ANQGSEA. This CDR3 has 13 amino acids. J was trimmed by 1 base and V by 6 bases; bases with no gene match: 5. The CDR3 protein is CSVRTGHNYGYTF. The CDR3 DNA reads TGCAGCGTGCGGACAGGCCATAACTATGGCTACACCTTC.

The rearrangement joins TRBV5-1 to TRBJ2-7, with 9 bases fitting TRBD2. From germline, CDR1 is SGHRS and CDR2 YFSETQ. The V gene end was trimmed by 4 bases and the J gene end by 0 bases; junction bases not matched to a gene: 8. The CDR3 length is 16 residues. CDR3 in amino acids: CASSPAGGVSSYEQYF. CDR3 nucleotides: TGCGCCAGCAGCCCGGCGGGAGGGGTGAGCTCCTACGAGCAGTACTTC.

A remark on this clonotype: A much larger clone sits a single nucleotide away, making a read error possible. The chain has TRBV6-1 and TRBJ2-1, with unresolved D. Germline-derived CDR1 and CDR2 are MNHNS and SASEGT. CDR3 length equals 8 residues. For the CDR3, the DNA is TGTGTCATCAATGAGCAGTTCTTC. Protein sequence: CVINEQFF.

V gene TRBV6-5 combines with J gene TRBJ2-6; no clear D gene. The germline gives CDR1 MNHEY, CDR2 SVGAGI. The CDR3 sequence is 15 residues long. With 2 bases removed from V and 0 bases from J, the gap between germline ends came to 5 bases. CDR3 nucleotides: TGTGCCAGCAGTTACCTGACCTCTGGGGCCAACGTCCTGACTTTC. Protein product: CASSYLTSGANVLTF.

This clonotype was counted between two and nine times. The V gene is TRBV6-2 or TRBV6-3, the J gene TRBJ2-1; D is uncertain. Trimming stripped 6 bases from V and 0 bases from J, with 9 bases between. Per germline, CDR1 MNHEY and CDR2 SVGEGT. The CDR3 runs to 14 residues. The CDR3 nucleotides are TGTGCCAGCAGGGAATTAAGCTCCTACAATGAGCAGTTCTTC. Translating it yields CASRELSSYNEQFF.